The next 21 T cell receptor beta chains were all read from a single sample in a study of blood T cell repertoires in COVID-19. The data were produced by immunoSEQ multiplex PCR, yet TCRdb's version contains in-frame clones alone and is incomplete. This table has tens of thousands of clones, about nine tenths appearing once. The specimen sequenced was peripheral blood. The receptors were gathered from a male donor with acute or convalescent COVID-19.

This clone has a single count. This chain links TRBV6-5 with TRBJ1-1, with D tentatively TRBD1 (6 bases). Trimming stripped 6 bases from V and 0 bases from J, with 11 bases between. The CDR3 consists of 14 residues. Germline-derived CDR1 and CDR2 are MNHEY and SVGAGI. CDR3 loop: CASRQQGMNTEAFF. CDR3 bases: TGTGCCAGCAGACAACAGGGTATGAACACTGAAGCTTTCTTT.

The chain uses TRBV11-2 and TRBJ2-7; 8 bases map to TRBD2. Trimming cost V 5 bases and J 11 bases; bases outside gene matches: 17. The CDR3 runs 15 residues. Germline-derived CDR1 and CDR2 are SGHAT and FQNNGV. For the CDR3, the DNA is TGTGCCAGCAGCCAATCACCGGGGGGGGCCGCACAAGAGTACTTC. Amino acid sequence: CASSQSPGGAAQEYF.

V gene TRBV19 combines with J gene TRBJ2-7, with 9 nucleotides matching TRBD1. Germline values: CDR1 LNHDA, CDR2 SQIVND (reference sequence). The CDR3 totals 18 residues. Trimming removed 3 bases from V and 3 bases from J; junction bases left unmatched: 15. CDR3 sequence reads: CASSMTGTGTSAHYEQYF. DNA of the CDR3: TGTGCCAGTAGTATGACCGGGACAGGGACTTCGGCCCACTACGAGCAGTACTTC.

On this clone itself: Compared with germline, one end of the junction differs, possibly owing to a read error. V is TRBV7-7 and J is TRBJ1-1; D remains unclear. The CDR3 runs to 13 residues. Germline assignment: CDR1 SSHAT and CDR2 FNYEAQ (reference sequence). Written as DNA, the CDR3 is TGTGCTAGCAGCTTACAACGGGGCACTGAAGCTTTCTTT. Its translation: CASSLQRGTEAFF.

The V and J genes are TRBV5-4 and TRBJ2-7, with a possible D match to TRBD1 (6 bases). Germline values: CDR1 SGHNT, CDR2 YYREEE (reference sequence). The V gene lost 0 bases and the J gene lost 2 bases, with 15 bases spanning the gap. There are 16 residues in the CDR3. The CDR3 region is CASSLGGRRTAYEQYF. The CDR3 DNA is TGTGCCAGCAGCTTGGGTGGTAGGAGGACAGCCTACGAGCAGTACTTC.

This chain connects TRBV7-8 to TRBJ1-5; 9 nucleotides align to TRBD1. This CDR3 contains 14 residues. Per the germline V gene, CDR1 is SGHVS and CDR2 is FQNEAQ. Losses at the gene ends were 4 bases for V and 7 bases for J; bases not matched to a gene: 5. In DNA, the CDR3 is TGTGCCAGCAGCTACGGGACAGGGAACCAGCCCCAGCATTTT. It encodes CASSYGTGNQPQHF.

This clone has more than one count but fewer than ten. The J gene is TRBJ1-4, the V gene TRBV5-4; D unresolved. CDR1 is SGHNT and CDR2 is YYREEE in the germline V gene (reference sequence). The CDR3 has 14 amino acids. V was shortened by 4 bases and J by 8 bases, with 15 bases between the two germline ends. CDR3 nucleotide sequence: TGTGCCAGCAGCGACCGGGAAGTTGAGGAAAAACTGTTTTTT. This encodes CASSDREVEEKLFF.

CDR3 nucleotides: TGCGCCAGCAGCGGGGGACAGTTGGGCACTGAAGCTTTCTTT. Its protein product is CASSGGQLGTEAFF. The chain is built from TRBV5-1 and TRBJ1-1; 7 positions match TRBD1. Per germline, CDR1 SGHRS and CDR2 YFSETQ. The CDR3 covers 14 residues. V lost 4 bases to trimming and J lost 4 bases; unmatched junction nucleotides: 7. Complete variable domain (other parts from reference TRBV5-1 and TRBJ1-1): KAGVTQTPRYLIKTRGQQVTLSCSPISGHRSVSWYQQTPGQGLQFLFEYFSETQRNKGNFPGRFSGRQFSNSRSEMNVSTLELGDSALYLCASSGGQLGTEAFFGQGTRLTVV.

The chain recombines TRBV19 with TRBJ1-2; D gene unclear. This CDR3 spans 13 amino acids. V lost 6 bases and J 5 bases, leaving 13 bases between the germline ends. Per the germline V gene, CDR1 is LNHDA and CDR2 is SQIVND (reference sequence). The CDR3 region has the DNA TGTGCCAGTAGCCATGGACGGACTTATGGCTACACCTTC. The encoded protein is CASSHGRTYGYTF.

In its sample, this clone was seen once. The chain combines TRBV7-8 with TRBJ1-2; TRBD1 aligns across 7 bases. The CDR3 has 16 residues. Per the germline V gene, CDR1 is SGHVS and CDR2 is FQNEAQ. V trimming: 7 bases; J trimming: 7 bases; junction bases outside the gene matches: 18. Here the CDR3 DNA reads TGTGCCAGCACCCCCCTAGGCAGGGGGTCGTTTCGTGGCTACACCTTC. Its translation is CASTPLGRGSFRGYTF.

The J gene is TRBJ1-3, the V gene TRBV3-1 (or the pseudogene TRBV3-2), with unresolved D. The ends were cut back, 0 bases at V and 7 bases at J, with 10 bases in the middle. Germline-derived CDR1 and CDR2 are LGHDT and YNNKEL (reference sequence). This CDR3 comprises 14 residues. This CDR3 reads CASSQDFPGNTIYF. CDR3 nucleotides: TGTGCCAGCAGCCAAGATTTCCCGGGGAACACCATATATTTT.

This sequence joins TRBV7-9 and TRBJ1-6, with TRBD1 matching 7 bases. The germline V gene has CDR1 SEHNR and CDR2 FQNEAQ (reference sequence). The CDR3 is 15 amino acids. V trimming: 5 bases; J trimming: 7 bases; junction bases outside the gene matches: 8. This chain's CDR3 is CASSQTGTENSPLHF. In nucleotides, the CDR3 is TGTGCCAGCAGCCAGACCGGGACAGAGAATTCACCCCTCCACTTT.

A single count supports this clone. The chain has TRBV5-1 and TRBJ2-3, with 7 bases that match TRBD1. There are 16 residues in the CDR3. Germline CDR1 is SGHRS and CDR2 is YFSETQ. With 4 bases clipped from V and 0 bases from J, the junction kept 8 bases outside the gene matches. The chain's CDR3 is CASSVTGQTSTDTQYF. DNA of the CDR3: TGCGCCAGCAGCGTAACGGGACAGACAAGCACAGATACGCAGTATTTT.

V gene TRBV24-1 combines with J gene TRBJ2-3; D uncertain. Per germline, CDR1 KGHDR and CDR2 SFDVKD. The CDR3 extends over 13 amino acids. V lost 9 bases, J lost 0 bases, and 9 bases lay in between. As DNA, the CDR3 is TGTGCCACCGGTGGGCAGAGCACAGATACGCAGTATTTT. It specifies CATGGQSTDTQYF.

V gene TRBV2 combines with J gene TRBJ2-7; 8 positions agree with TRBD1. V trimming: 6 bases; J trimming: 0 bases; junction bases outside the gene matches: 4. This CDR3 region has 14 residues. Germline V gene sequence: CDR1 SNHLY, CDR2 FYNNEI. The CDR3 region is CASRGDRSSYEQYF. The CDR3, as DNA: TGTGCCAGCAGAGGGGACAGGAGCTCCTACGAGCAGTACTTC. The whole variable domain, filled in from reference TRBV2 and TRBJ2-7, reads EPEVTQTPSHQVTQMGQEVILRCVPISNHLYFYWYRQILGQKVEFLVSFYNNEISEKSEIFDDQFSVERPDGSNFTLKIRSTKLEDSAMYFCASRGDRSSYEQYFGPGTRLTVT.

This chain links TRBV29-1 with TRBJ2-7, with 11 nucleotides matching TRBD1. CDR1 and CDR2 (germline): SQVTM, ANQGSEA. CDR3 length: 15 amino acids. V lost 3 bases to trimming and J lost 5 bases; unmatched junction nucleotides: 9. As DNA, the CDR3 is TGCAGCGTTGAGGAACCGGGACAGGGGGGACACGAGCAGTACTTC. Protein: CSVEEPGQGGHEQYF.

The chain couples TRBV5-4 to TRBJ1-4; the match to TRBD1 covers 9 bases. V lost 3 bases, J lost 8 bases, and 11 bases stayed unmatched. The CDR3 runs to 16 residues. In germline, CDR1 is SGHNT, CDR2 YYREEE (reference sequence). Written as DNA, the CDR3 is TGTGCCAGCAGCTCGTCCCGGGACAGGGTCGGAGAAAAACTGTTTTTT. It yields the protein CASSSSRDRVGEKLFF.

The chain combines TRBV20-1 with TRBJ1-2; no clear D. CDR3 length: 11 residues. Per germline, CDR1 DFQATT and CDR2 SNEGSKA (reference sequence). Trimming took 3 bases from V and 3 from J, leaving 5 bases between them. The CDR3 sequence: CSASPYYGYTF. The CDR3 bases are TGCAGTGCTAGCCCCTACTATGGCTACACCTTC.

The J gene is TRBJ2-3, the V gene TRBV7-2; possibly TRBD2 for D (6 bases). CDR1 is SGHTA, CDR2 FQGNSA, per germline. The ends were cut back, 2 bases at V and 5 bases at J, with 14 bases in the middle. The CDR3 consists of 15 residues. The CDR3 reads CASSLSGGSKDTQYF. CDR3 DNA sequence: TGTGCCAGCAGCTTAAGTGGGGGGTCCAAAGATACGCAGTATTTT.

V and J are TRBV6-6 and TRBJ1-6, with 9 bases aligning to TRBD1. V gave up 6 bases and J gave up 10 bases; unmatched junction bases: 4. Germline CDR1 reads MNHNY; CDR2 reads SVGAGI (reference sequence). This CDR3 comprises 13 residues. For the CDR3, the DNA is TGTGCCAGCAGGGGACAGGGAGAATCACCCCTCCACTTT. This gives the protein CASRGQGESPLHF.

CDR3 coding DNA: TGTGCCAGTAGCCTAACAGGGGTCACTGAAGCTTTCTTT. Its protein product is CASSLTGVTEAFF. This chain uses TRBV19 with TRBJ1-1, with 7 bases that match TRBD1. The CDR3 extends over 13 amino acids. V lost 6 bases to trimming and J lost 4 bases; unmatched junction nucleotides: 5. Germline CDR1 LNHDA, CDR2 SQIVND (reference sequence).